This TCR beta chain is from a study of neurological immune-mediated disorders. Study conclusions and caveats: Subjects shared no identical expanded-clone CDR3 amino acid sequences, suggesting private TCR-beta repertoires in all groups.

This clonotype showed up many times. What it binds is not known. Volunteers at a blood bank in Maryland, USA, were the healthy controls. For the unsorted libraries, 2 million PBMCs stored at -80 C served as input. Synthesis of cDNA used 5'RACE (with 10-nucleotide random UMIs). TCRdb fed the 5' RACE reads into MiXCR, producing one record per CDR3 protein. The data show 77,000 or so distinct CDR3 sequences, around a tenth seen once. V lost 3 bases to trimming and J lost 5 bases, with 13 bases between them. Germline CDR1 SGHAT, CDR2 FQNNGV. This CDR3 is built from 14 residues. This chain uses TRBV11-2 with TRBJ1-1; a possible D gene is TRBD1 (5 bases). The receptor was derived from a man in his fifties or sixties in good health. Sequencing was done on a sample of PBMCs. CDR3 protein: CASSFWDGRTEAFF. CDR3 DNA sequence: TGTGCCAGCAGCTTTTGGGACGGAAGGACTGAAGCTTTCTTT.